This entry lists 23 T cell receptor beta chains sequenced from one sample in a study of T-cell reconstitution after alpha-beta-depleted transplantation in children (dated by TCRdb to 2015 to 2016). Preparation of the library involved PCR. The instrument was an Illumina HiSeq 2500. TCR libraries were prepared with molecular barcoding, using unique molecular identifiers to normalize TCRbeta repertoire quantification. Starting from the raw public reads, TCRdb applied fastp trimming at Q25, assembled clones with MiXCR and retained in-frame beta chains. Rows with a matching CDR3 protein are joined into one entry that keeps the most common DNA and genes. A total of about 480,000 distinct CDR3 sequences appear in this sample, under 15% of them only once. 5% to 6% of the sample belongs to the ten largest clones. The specimen comprised PBMCs from the stem cell graft donor, sampled from the stem cell graft. These receptor sequences come from a human donor who donated a stem cell graft to a child with combined immunodeficiency.

The CDR3 loop reads CASTTTKNTEAFF. Here the CDR3 DNA reads TGTGCCAGCACAACGACCAAGAACACTGAAGCTTTCTTT. The genes are TRBV6-5 and TRBJ1-1; no definite D call. This CDR3 is 13 amino acids long. Trimming stripped 7 bases from V and 1 base from J, with 10 bases between. The germline CDR1 and CDR2 sequences are MNHEY and SVGAGI.

In its sample, this clonotype was seen a few times. The V and J genes are TRBV24-1 and TRBJ2-1; 9 nucleotides align to TRBD1. The CDR3 consists of 20 residues. The germline V gene has CDR1 KGHDR and CDR2 SFDVKD. Trimming removed 5 bases from V and 1 base from J; junction bases left unmatched: 17. CDR3 protein: CATSVTLGQGVRSSYNEQFF. CDR3 in DNA: TGTGCCACCAGTGTTACGCTGGGACAGGGAGTCCGTTCGTCCTACAATGAGCAGTTCTTC.

The chain links TRBV29-1 to TRBJ2-1, with D tentatively TRBD2 (6 bases). The CDR3 extends over 15 amino acids. With 1 base removed from V and 0 bases from J, the gap between germline ends came to 10 bases. Germline values: CDR1 SQVTM, CDR2 ANQGSEA. In nucleotides, the CDR3 is TGCAGCGTTGAAGCTGCGGGGAGCTCCTACAATGAGCAGTTCTTC. It codes for CSVEAAGSSYNEQFF.

The table lists this clonotype with many counts. The J gene is TRBJ2-7, the V gene TRBV5-1; D not certain. Looked up from germline, CDR1 is SGHRS and CDR2 is YFSETQ. V lost 0 bases and J lost 3, with 10 bases in between. The CDR3 extends over 14 amino acids. The CDR3 sequence is CASSLEAPVYEQYF. CDR3 in DNA: TGCGCCAGCAGCTTGGAGGCCCCGGTCTACGAGCAGTACTTC.

This clonotype showed up just a few times. This rearrangement joins TRBV4-3 to TRBJ2-7; D possibly corresponds to TRBD2 (7 bases). Looked up from germline, CDR1 is LGHNA and CDR2 is YSLEER. There are 14 residues in the CDR3. Trimming cost V 1 base and J 5 bases, with 12 bases left between them. The CDR3 is CASSQGGGLNEQYF. The CDR3 nucleotides read TGCGCCAGCAGCCAAGGGGGGGGGCTCAACGAGCAGTACTTC.

This chain uses TRBV10-3 with TRBJ2-6, with a possible D match to TRBD1 (6 bases). CDR1 is ENHRY, CDR2 SYGVKD, per germline. The CDR3 runs to 18 residues. The V gene lost 3 bases and the J gene lost 0 bases, with 15 bases spanning the gap. The CDR3 DNA sequence: TGTGCCATCAGTGACCAGGAGAGGGGGACCTCTGGGGCCAACGTCCTGACTTTC. Its protein product is CAISDQERGTSGANVLTF.

There are a few counts of this clonotype. The V gene is TRBV12-3 or TRBV12-4, the J gene TRBJ1-4; D gene ambiguous. V lost 3 bases to trimming and J lost 12 bases, with 14 bases between them. This CDR3 spans 13 amino acids. The chain's CDR3 is CASSFSPAAELFF. The CDR3 DNA reads as TGTGCCAGCAGTTTCTCGCCGGCGGCGGAACTGTTTTTT.

This clonotype came up many times. J is TRBJ2-5 and V is TRBV24-1; D may correspond to TRBD1 or TRBD2 (5 bases each). This CDR3 comprises 15 residues. V was shortened by 5 bases and J by 5 bases, with 17 bases between the two germline ends. The germline V gene has CDR1 KGHDR and CDR2 SFDVKD. The CDR3 DNA sequence: TGTGCCACCAGTGTGGGGGACCGGTACGATGAGACCCAGTACTTC. This codes for CATSVGDRYDETQYF.

At least ten counts were recorded for this clonotype. The chain has TRBV12-3 or TRBV12-4 and TRBJ1-5, with a weak D call TRBD1 (6 bases). V lost 2 bases and J 7 bases, leaving 15 bases between the germline ends. CDR3 length: 15 residues. CDR3 sequence reads: CASSLSGLGGQPQHF. CDR3 bases: TGTGCCAGCAGTTTAAGTGGTCTAGGGGGACAGCCCCAGCATTTT.

This clonotype was picked up many times. The CDR3 is CASSRGLAISTDTQYF. As DNA, the CDR3 is TGTGCCAGCAGTCGGGGACTAGCGATTAGCACAGATACGCAGTATTTT. The chain employs TRBV12-3 or TRBV12-4 and TRBJ2-3, with 10 bases fitting TRBD2. Trimming cost V 5 bases and J 0 bases; bases outside gene matches: 5. CDR3 length: 16 amino acids.

Many counts were recorded for this clonotype. The chain links TRBV4-2 to TRBJ2-4; 8 bases match TRBD2. V trimming: 4 bases; J trimming: 2 bases; junction bases outside the gene matches: 4. Germline V CDR1 and CDR2: LGHNA, YNFKEQ. The CDR3 consists of 15 residues. The CDR3 spells CASSLGGDPKNIQYF. In nucleotides, the CDR3 is TGTGCCAGCAGCCTCGGGGGGGACCCCAAAAACATTCAGTACTTC.

The sample holds a few counts of this clonotype. This sequence joins TRBV12-3 or TRBV12-4 and TRBJ2-7, with D perhaps TRBD2 (6 bases). The CDR3 is 16 amino acids. The ends were cut back, 5 bases at V and 2 bases at J, with 19 bases in the middle. CDR3 DNA sequence: TGTGCCAGCAGTGCCGGGGCGGGCTCGGGGGCCTACGAGCAGTACTTC. Translating it yields CASSAGAGSGAYEQYF.

CDR3 region: CSARVSGRAYEQFF. CDR3 DNA sequence: TGCAGTGCTAGGGTCAGCGGGAGGGCCTATGAGCAGTTCTTC. The chain has TRBV20-1 and TRBJ2-1, with 10 bases fitting TRBD2. CDR3 size: 14 residues. After removal of 3 bases from V and 8 bases from J, the junction contained 7 bases not matched to a gene. Germline values: CDR1 DFQATT, CDR2 SNEGSKA (reference sequence).

This clonotype turned up a few times. The V call is TRBV9, the J call TRBJ2-7; no clear D gene. From germline, CDR1 is SGDLS and CDR2 YYNGEE. The CDR3 spans 15 residues. The germline V and J ends were trimmed by 0 bases and 0 bases, with 10 bases remaining between them. The CDR3 reads CASSVGGGFSYEQYF. CDR3 DNA sequence: TGTGCCAGCAGCGTAGGAGGCGGTTTCTCCTACGAGCAGTACTTC.

The gene calls are TRBV5-6 and TRBJ2-1; D not resolved. Trimming removed 4 bases from V and 5 bases from J, with 10 bases in between. Germline V gene sequence: CDR1 SGHDT, CDR2 YYEEEE. The length of the CDR3 is 13 residues. CDR3 region: CASSKRPNNEQFF. The CDR3 DNA reads as TGTGCCAGCAGCAAAAGACCGAACAATGAGCAGTTCTTC.

This clonotype was observed a handful of times. J is TRBJ1-5 and V is TRBV5-1, with D tentatively TRBD1 (6 bases). Germline values: CDR1 SGHRS, CDR2 YFSETQ. V lost 1 base, J lost 2 bases, and 10 bases lay in between. The CDR3 is 15 amino acids. CDR3 DNA sequence: TGCGCCAGCAGCTTGTTAGGGGGTGGCAATCAGCCCCAGCATTTT. Amino acids: CASSLLGGGNQPQHF.

In its sample, this clonotype was seen many times. V is TRBV5-1 and J is TRBJ2-2; D gene ambiguous. The V and J ends lost 1 base and 0 bases respectively, with 7 bases between them. Germline CDR1 and CDR2: SGHRS and YFSETQ. There are 15 residues in the CDR3. CDR3 nucleotide sequence: TGCGCCAGCAGCTTGACGACATCGAACACCGGGGAGCTGTTTTTT. It is translated as CASSLTTSNTGELFF.

This clonotype has only a few counts. The chain combines TRBV6-2 or TRBV6-3 with TRBJ1-1, with D possibly TRBD1 on 5 matching bases. There are 16 residues in the CDR3. Trimming cost V 4 bases and J 3 bases, with 18 bases left between them. The V gene's germline CDR1 is MNHEY and CDR2 SVGEGT. The CDR3 bases are TGTGCCAGCAGTTGGGGGACCCCTCTCGAGTACACTGAAGCTTTCTTT. It yields the protein CASSWGTPLEYTEAFF.

This chain links TRBV7-8 with TRBJ2-1; 10 bases map to TRBD2. Trimming took 7 bases from V and 10 from J; bases not matched to a gene: 13. The V gene's germline CDR1 is SGHVS and CDR2 FQNEAQ. The length of the CDR3 is 15 residues. CDR3 in DNA: TGTGCCAGCATCTATGGGCTAGCGGGAGTCATGGAGCAGTTCTTC. This encodes CASIYGLAGVMEQFF.

This clonotype turned up a few times. The chain couples TRBV20-1 to TRBJ1-6; D unclear. The CDR3 sequence is 17 residues long. V gave up 0 bases and J gave up 8 bases, with 20 bases separating them. Looked up from germline, CDR1 is DFQATT and CDR2 is SNEGSKA (reference sequence). The CDR3 spells CSARDLPIALGDSPLHF. The CDR3 region has the DNA TGCAGTGCTAGAGATCTCCCGATAGCCCTCGGCGATTCACCCCTCCACTTT.

The chain recombines TRBV20-1 with TRBJ2-7; maybe TRBD1 (5 bases). V lost 0 bases and J lost 5, with 26 bases in between. CDR3 length equals 18 residues. Per germline, CDR1 DFQATT and CDR2 SNEGSKA (reference sequence). This CDR3 reads CSARDEKRRTPEKNEQYF. For the CDR3, the DNA is TGCAGTGCTAGAGACGAAAAGCGACGGACACCCGAAAAAAACGAGCAGTACTTC.

This clonotype was detected many times. The rearrangement joins TRBV12-3 or TRBV12-4 to TRBJ1-5, with a possible D match to TRBD1 (5 bases). The CDR3 spans 13 residues. Trimming took off 6 bases at V and 6 bases at J, with 12 bases between the two ends. CDR3 residues: CASSLTGGQPQHF. The DNA for the CDR3 is TGTGCCAGCAGCTTAACAGGAGGTCAGCCCCAGCATTTT.

This clonotype showed up many times. The chain couples TRBV12-3 or TRBV12-4 to TRBJ1-1, with a tentative D call TRBD1 (6 bases). The CDR3 is 13 residues long. Trimming removed 8 bases at V and 4 bases at J, with 14 bases between. The CDR3 protein is CASGSGERTEAFF. CDR3 in DNA: TGTGCCAGCGGGTCAGGGGAGCGCACTGAAGCTTTCTTT.